The clone carrying this T cell receptor beta chain came up once. No antigen is known for it. The data are from a study of T cell responses to AZD1222 COVID-19 vaccine. Measured with immunoSEQ multiplex PCR; TCRdb has only the in-frame clones, and not every one. Of roughly 56,000 clones in the sample, over 75% were seen once. Trimming cost V 3 bases and J 4 bases; bases outside gene matches: 12. The CDR3 is 19 amino acids. In germline, CDR1 is SGDLS, CDR2 YYNGEE. General study points: Nearly half of unique spike-specific TCRs reportedly avoided B.1.351 and B.1.1.7 mutated regions. Females made up more of the donors, who were largely white British, and clonal diversity may have come out too low.

This sequence originates from an adult who received the AZD1222 COVID-19 vaccine. This sequence joins TRBV9 and TRBJ2-1; TRBD2 agrees at 14 bases. The starting material was peripheral blood, obtained 28 days after the second AZD1222 dose. The CDR3 protein is CASSAPPGLAGARYNEQFF. The CDR3 DNA is TGTGCCAGCAGCGCTCCCCCGGGACTAGCGGGAGCTCGGTACAATGAGCAGTTCTTC.